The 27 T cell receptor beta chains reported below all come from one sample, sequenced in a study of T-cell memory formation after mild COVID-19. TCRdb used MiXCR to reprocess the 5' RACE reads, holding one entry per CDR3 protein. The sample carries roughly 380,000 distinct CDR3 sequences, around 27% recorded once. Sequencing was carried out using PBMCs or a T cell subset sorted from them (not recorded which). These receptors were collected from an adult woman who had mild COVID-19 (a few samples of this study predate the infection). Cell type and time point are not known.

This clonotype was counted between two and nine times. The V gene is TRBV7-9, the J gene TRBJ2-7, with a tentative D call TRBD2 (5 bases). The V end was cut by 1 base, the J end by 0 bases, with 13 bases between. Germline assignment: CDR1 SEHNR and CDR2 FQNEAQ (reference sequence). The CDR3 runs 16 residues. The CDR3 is CASSLERSLGSYEQYF. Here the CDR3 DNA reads TGTGCCAGCAGCTTAGAGCGGTCCCTTGGCTCCTACGAGCAGTACTTC. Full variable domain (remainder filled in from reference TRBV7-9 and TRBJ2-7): DTGVSQNPRHKITKRGQNVTFRCDPISEHNRLYWYRQTLGQGPEFLTYFQNEAQLEKSRLLSDRFSAERPKGSFSTLEIQRTEQGDSAMYLCASSLERSLGSYEQYFGPGTRLTVT.

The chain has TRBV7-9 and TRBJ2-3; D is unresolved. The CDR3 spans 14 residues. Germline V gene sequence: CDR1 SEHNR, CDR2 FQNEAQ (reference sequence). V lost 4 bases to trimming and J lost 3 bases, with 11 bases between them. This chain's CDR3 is CASSSPPRTDTQYF. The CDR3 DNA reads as TGTGCCAGCAGCTCCCCCCCTCGAACAGATACGCAGTATTTT.

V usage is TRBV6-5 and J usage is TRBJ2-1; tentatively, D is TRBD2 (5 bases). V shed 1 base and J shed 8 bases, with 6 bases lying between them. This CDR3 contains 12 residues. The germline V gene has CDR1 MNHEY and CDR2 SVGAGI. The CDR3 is CASSYFGDEQFF. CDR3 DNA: TGTGCCAGCAGTTACTTCGGGGATGAGCAGTTCTTC.

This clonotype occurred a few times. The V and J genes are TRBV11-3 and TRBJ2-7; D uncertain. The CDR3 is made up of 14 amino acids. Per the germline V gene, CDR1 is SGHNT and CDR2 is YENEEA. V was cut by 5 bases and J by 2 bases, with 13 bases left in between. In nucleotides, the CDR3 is TGTGCCAGCAGCCCCCTCGGGCCAGCCTACGAGCAGTACTTC. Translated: CASSPLGPAYEQYF.

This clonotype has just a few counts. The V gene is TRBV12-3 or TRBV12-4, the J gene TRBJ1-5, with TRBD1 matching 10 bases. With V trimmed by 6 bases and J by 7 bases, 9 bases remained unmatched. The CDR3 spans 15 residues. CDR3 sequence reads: CASSRQGAREQPQHF. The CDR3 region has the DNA TGTGCCAGCAGCAGACAGGGGGCGCGGGAACAGCCCCAGCATTTT.

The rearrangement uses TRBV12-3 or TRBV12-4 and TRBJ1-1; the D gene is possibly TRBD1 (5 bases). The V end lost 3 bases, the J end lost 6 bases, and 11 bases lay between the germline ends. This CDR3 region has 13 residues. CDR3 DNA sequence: TGTGCCAGCAGTTTTCGGGGGTCTCCTGAAGCTTTCTTT. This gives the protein CASSFRGSPEAFF.

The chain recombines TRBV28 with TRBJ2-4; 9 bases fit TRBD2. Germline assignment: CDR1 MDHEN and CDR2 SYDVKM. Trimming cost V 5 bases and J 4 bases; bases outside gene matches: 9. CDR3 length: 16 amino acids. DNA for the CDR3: TGTGCCAGCAGTAACGGGCTAGCGGGACTAAAAAACATTCAGTACTTC. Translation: CASSNGLAGLKNIQYF.

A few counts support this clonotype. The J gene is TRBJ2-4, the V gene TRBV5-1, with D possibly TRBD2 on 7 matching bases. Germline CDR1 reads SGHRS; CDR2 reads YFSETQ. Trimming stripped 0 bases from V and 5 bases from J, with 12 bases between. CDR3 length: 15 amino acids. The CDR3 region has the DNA TGCGCCAGCAGCTTGGATTGGCGGGGGCAAAACATTCAGTACTTC. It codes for CASSLDWRGQNIQYF.

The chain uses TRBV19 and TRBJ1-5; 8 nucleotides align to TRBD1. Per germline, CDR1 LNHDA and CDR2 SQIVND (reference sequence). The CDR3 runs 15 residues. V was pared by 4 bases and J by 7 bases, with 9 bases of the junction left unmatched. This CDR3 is CASSTTQGARQPQHF. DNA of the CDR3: TGTGCCAGTAGTACTACTCAGGGGGCACGCCAGCCCCAGCATTTT.

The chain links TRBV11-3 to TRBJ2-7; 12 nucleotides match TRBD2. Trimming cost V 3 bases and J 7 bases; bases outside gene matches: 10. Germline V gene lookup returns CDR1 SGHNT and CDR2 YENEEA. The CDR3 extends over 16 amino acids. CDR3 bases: TGTGCCAGCAGCTTCAGTACTAGCGGGAGGCCGAATGAGCAGTACTTC. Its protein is CASSFSTSGRPNEQYF. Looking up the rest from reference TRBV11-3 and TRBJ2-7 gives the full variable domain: EAGVVQSPRYKIIEKKQPVAFWCNPISGHNTLYWYLQNLGQGPELLIRYENEEAVDDSQLPKDRFSAERLKGVDSTLKIQPAELGDSAVYLCASSFSTSGRPNEQYFGPGTRLTVT.

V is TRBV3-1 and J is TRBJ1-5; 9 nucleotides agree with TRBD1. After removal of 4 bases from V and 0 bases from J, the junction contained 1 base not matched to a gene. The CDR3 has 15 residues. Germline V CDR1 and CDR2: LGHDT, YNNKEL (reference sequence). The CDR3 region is CASSRGQGSNQPQHF. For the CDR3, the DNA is TGTGCCAGCAGCCGGGGACAGGGTAGCAATCAGCCCCAGCATTTT.

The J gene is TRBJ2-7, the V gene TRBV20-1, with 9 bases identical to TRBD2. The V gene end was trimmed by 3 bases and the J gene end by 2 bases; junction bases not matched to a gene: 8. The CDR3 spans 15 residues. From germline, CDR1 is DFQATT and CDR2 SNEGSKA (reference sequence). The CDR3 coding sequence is TGCAGTGCTAGGTCACTAGCGGGCGATCCCTACGAGCAGTACTTC. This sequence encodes CSARSLAGDPYEQYF.

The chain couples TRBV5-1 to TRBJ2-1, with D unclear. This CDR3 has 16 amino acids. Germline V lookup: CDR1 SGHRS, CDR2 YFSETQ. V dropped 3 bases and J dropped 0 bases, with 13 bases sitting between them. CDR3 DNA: TGCGCCAGCAGCTCAGGAGACCAGAGCTCCTACAATGAGCAGTTCTTC. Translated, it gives CASSSGDQSSYNEQFF.

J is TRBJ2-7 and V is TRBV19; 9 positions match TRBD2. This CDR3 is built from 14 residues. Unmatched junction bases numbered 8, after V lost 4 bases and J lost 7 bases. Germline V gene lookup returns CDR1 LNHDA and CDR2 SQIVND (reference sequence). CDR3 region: CASSTGLALEEQYF. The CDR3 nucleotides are TGTGCCAGTAGTACAGGACTAGCGCTCGAAGAGCAGTACTTC.

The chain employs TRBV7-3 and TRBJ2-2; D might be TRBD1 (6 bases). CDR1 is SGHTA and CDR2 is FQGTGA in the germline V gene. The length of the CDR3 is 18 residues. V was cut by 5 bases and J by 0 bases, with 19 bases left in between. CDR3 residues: CASSLKRTGPTNTGELFF. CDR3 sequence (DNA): TGTGCCAGCAGCCTCAAGAGAACAGGGCCTACGAACACCGGGGAGCTGTTTTTT.

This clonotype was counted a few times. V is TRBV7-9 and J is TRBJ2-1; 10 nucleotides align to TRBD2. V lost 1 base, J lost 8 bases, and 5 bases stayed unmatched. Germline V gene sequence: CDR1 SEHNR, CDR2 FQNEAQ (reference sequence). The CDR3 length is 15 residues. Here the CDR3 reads CASSLGGTSVYEQFF. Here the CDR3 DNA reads TGTGCCAGCAGCTTAGGTGGGACTAGCGTGTATGAGCAGTTCTTC.

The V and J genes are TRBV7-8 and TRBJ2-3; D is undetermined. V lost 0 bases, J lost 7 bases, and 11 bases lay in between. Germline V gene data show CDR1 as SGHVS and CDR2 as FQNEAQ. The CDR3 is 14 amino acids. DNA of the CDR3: TGTGCCAGCAGCTTAGCTCGCATGCCCAATACGCAGTATTTT. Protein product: CASSLARMPNTQYF. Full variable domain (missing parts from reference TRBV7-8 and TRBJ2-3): GAGVSQSPRYKVAKRGQDVALRCDPISGHVSLFWYQQALGQGPEFLTYFQNEAQLDKSGLPSDRFFAERPEGSVSTLKIQRTQQEDSAVYLCASSLARMPNTQYFGPGTRLTVL.

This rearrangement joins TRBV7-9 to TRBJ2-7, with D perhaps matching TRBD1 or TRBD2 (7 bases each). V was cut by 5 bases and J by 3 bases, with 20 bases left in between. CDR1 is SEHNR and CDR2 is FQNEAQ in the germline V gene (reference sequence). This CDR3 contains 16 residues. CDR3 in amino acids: CASSPPEGGGLYEQYF. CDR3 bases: TGTGCCAGCAGCCCGCCAGAGGGAGGGGGCCTCTACGAGCAGTACTTC.

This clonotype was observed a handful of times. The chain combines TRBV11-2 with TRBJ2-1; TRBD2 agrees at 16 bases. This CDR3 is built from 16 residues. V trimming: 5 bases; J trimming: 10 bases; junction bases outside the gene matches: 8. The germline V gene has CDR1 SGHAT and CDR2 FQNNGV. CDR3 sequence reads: CASSTPGTSGRGEQFF. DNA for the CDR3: TGTGCCAGCAGCACACCCGGGACTAGCGGGAGGGGGGAGCAGTTCTTC.

CDR3 sequence reads: CASRVGRNTEAFF. The DNA of the CDR3 is TGTGCCTCGAGGGTGGGCAGAAACACTGAAGCTTTCTTT. The chain combines TRBV10-3 with TRBJ1-1; D is unclear. Deletions cut 11 bases from V and 2 bases from J, with 15 bases between. This CDR3 is 13 amino acids long. Germline V gene data show CDR1 as ENHRY and CDR2 as SYGVKD.

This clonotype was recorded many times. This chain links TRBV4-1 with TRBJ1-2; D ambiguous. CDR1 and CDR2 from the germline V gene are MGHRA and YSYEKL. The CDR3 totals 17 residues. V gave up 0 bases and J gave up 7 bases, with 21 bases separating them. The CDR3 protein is CASSQDLSPASWGGYTF. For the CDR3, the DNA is TGCGCCAGCAGCCAAGACCTTTCGCCTGCCAGTTGGGGTGGCTACACCTTC.

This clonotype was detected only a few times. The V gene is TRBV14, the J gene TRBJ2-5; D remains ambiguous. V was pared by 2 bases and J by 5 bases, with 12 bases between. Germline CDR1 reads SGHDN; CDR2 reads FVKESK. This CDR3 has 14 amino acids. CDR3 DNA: TGTGCCAGCAGCCAATTTCGCCAGCTGGAGACCCAGTACTTC. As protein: CASSQFRQLETQYF.

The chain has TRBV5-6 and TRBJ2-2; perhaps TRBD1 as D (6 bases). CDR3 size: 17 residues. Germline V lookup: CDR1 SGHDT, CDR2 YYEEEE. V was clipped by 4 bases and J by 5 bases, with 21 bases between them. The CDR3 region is CASSPTGISLYTGELFF. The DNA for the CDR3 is TGTGCCAGCAGCCCTACAGGGATAAGTTTGTATACCGGGGAGCTGTTTTTT.

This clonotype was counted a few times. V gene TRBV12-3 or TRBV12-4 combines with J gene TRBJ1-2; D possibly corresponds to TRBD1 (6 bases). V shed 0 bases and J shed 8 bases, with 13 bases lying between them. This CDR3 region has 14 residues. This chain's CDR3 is CASSLAWDTDGYTF. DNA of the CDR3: TGTGCCAGCAGTTTAGCTTGGGACACTGACGGCTACACCTTC.

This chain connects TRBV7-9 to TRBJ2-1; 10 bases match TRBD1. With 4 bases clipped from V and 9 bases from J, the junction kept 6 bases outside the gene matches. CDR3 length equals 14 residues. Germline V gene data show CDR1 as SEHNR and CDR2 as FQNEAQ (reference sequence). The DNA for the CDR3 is TGTGCCAGCAGCTCAGACAGGGGGCAAGGTGAGCAGTTCTTC. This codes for CASSSDRGQGEQFF.

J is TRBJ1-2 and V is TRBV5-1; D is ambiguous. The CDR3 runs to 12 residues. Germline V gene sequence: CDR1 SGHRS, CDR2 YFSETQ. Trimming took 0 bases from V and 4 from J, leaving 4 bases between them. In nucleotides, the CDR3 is TGCGCCAGCAGCTTGGAAAGCTATGGCTACACCTTC. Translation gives CASSLESYGYTF.

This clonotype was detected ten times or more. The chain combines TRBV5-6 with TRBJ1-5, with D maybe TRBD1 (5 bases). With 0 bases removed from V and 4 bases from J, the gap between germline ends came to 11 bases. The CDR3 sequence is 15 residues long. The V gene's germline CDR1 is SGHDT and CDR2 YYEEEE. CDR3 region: CASSLGGTINQPQHF. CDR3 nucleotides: TGTGCCAGCAGCTTGGGTGGGACGATTAATCAGCCCCAGCATTTT.